This is a list of T cell receptor beta chains from one sample in a study of OX40 agonist ivuxolimab in advanced cancers. Clones were read by immunoSEQ multiplex PCR, and TCRdb kept only the in-frame ones, dropping some. This table holds about 90,000 clones, just under 90% found once. This specimen consisted of CD4+ or CD8+ T cells sorted from blood, obtained in a trial of the OX40 agonist ivuxolimab. The receptors come from an adult with an advanced solid tumor such as melanoma, head and neck, liver or kidney cancer. CDR3s leave out the opening cysteine and the closing phenylalanine or tryptophan. The order of the fields is J gene, clone size, V gene, CDR3 protein. Clone size, where shown, is once, few, many, or a class for clones that have expanded.

TRBJ2-5 | - | TRBV7-8 | ASRNPLAGKEETQY
TRBJ2-3 | - | TRBV6-6 | ASSSGATTDTQY
TRBJ2-5 | - | TRBV19 | ASSVLGTTPETQY
TRBJ2-7 | - | TRBV25-1 | ASTFYGASGGYEQY
TRBJ1-1 | - | TRBV11-1 | ASSLVGGTEAF
TRBJ1-2 | - | TRBV27 | ASSFYPGASNYGYT
TRBJ2-7 | - | TRBV19 | ASSARDRDEQY
TRBJ2-2 | - | TRBV7-2 | ASRSLAGGAGELF
TRBJ2-7 | few | TRBV21-1 | ASSPQAGSNTYEQY
TRBJ2-1 | - | TRBV5-3 | ASSGPRHEQF
TRBJ1-2 | once | TRBV28 | ASSLLQGFGANYGYT
TRBJ2-7 | - | TRBV2 | AANRGGNEQY
TRBJ1-4 | - | TRBV28 | ASSSEKLF
TRBJ1-1 | - | TRBV7-9 | ASRSSRENTEAF
TRBJ2-5 | - | TRBV10-3 | AIRKRASGSQETQY
TRBJ2-1 | - | TRBV10-2 | ASSAYNEQF
TRBJ1-5 | - | TRBV28 | ASKNPNQPQH
TRBJ2-4 | - | TRBV5-1 | ASSLPEAGIQY
TRBJ1-3 | - | TRBV5-1 | ASSPGTGAHTSGNTIY
TRBJ2-1 | - | TRBV5-5 | ASSRDSGRLGNEQF
TRBJ2-4 | - | TRBV9 | ASSPRVGLAEAQY
TRBJ1-2 | - | TRBV7-9 | ASSHRQNYGYT
TRBJ2-5 | once | TRBV10-3 | AIRPGTDGVETQY
TRBJ2-2 | once | TRBV6-4 | ASSSTGVETGELF
TRBJ2-1 | - | TRBV30 | AWSTWGVVDNEQF
TRBJ1-5 | - | TRBV6-1 | ASSEVVGQPQH
TRBJ2-2 | - | TRBV5-1 | ASSVSLAELETGELF
TRBJ2-7 | - | TRBV6-1 | ASSLTRGYTEEQY
TRBJ2-5 | once | TRBV30 | AWSRVAQETQY
TRBJ2-6 | - | TRBV18 | ASSTENSGANVLT
TRBJ1-1 | - | TRBV28 | ASALWAGGMNTEAF
TRBJ2-7 | few | TRBV14 | ASSLRDRVDEQY
TRBJ2-7 | - | TRBV28 | ASNTEYYEQY
TRBJ2-7 | - | TRBV11-2 | ASSFASGSEQY
TRBJ2-6 | - | TRBV11-3 | ASSFSDGNGANVLT
TRBJ2-2 | - | TRBV6-6 | ASSYSWERGGELF
TRBJ2-3 | - | TRBV6-5 | ASSSWGDSAQY
TRBJ2-7 | - | TRBV27 | ASSNGELHEQY
TRBJ2-7 | - | TRBV29-1 | SVLDRGDNEQY
TRBJ2-7 | - | TRBV5-8 | ASSLVREGIEQY
TRBJ2-7 | - | TRBV4-1 | ASSHPGQGYEQY
TRBJ2-7 | - | TRBV5-8 | ASSLQASYEQY
TRBJ2-5 | - | TRBV5-5 | ASSLVQAAQETQY
TRBJ1-1 | - | TRBV28 | ASSPGGDTEAF
TRBJ1-2 | - | TRBV19 | ASSIRPGGYGYT
TRBJ1-4 | - | TRBV7-9 | ASSLFGGNEKLF
TRBJ1-2 | few | TRBV5-4 | ASSLAAGSYGYT
TRBJ2-1 | - | TRBV19 | ASSVFGGMDEQF
TRBJ1-2 | - | TRBV19 | ASSIWNRGLHGYT
TRBJ1-4 | once | TRBV6-5 | ASSYNNRGTEKLF
TRBJ2-2 | - | TRBV4-2 | ASSQDMTHTGELF
TRBJ2-7 | few | TRBV19 | ATRQGPNSYEQY
TRBJ1-1 | once | TRBV27 | ASSLGQMNTEAF